This note documents a single T cell receptor (beta chain) sequence. Antigen specificity is unknown. The junction shows a germline mismatch at one end, possibly a read error. The entry originates in a study of T cell responses to AZD1222 COVID-19 vaccine. Study-wide background: Pooling covered second doses at about 4 or about 12 weeks. Study-level points and caveats: Nearly half of spike-specific TCRs reportedly target unmutated variant regions. An increase in Spike-specific TCR breadth and depth was observed after two AZD1222 doses.

The CDR3 has 13 amino acids. Profiling relied on immunoSEQ multiplex PCR, and the TCRdb table lists in-frame clones only, not all of them. The table shows more than 95,000 clones, with approximately 87% occurring only once. The receptor was derived from an adult in good health. This rearrangement joins TRBV12-3 or TRBV12-4 to TRBJ1-5; unclear D gene. The specimen was peripheral blood, collected on day 0 of AZD1222 vaccination. The chain's CDR3 is CASSLGFPQPQHF. The DNA for the CDR3 is TGTGCCAGCAGCTTAGGGTTCCCCCAGCCCCAGCATTTT.